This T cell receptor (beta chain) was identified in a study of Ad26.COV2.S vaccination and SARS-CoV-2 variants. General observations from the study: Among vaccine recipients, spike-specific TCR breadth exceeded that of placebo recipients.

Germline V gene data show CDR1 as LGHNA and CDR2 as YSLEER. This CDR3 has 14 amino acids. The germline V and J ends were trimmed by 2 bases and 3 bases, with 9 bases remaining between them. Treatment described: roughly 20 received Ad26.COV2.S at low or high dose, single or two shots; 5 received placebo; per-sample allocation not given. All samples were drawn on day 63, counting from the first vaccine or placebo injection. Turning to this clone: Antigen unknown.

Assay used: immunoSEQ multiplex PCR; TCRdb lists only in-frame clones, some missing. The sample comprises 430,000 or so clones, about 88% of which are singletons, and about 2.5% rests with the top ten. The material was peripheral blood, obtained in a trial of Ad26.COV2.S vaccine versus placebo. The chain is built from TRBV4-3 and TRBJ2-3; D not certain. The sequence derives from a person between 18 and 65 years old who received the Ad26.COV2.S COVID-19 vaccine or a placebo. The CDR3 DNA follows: TGCGCCAGCAGCCAACTAGATGGAACAGATACGCAGTATTTT. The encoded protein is CASSQLDGTDTQYF.